This T cell receptor beta chain was documented in a study of blood T cells in healthy people across ages. The amount of total RNA extracted per sample was at least 5 micrograms. A sample-barcoded 5' primer and a J-beta primer mix were used in a second PCR of about 7 to 12 cycles. TCRdb re-analysed the 5' RACE reads in MiXCR, keeping a single row per CDR3 protein. Here the sample spans 650,000 to 1,000,000 distinct CDR3 sequences, 30% to 45% being singletons. This clonotype was picked up a small number of times. The CDR3 is made up of 13 amino acids. Trimming cost V 1 base and J 5 bases, with 8 bases left between them. The V gene's germline CDR1 is SGHDN and CDR2 FVKESK.

V is TRBV14 and J is TRBJ1-2; D is undetermined. Specimen: blood. This clonotype was obtained from a man between 18 and 29 years old in good health. The CDR3 loop reads CASSQGGMYGYTF. In nucleotides, the CDR3 is TGTGCCAGCAGCCAAGGTGGGATGTATGGCTACACCTTC.